A selection of T cell receptor beta chains follows, all from one sample in a study of blood T cell repertoires in COVID-19. The table came from immunoSEQ multiplex PCR; TCRdb's copy has only in-frame clones and leaves some out. This table holds around 100,000 clones, around nine tenths found once. The sequenced sample was peripheral blood. The receptors derive from a human donor in a cohort sampled during active COVID-19. Both conserved end residues are part of each CDR3. D genes are given only for firm matches. Expanded clones get a size class; other rows say once, few or many, or leave the size out.

v_gene: TRBV3-1/TRBV3-2; len: 15; abundance: .; d_gene: TRBD2; j_gene: TRBJ2-7; CDR3nt: TGTGCCAGCAGCCAAGAAGCGGGGCTCTCCTACGAGCAGTACTTC; CDR3aa: CASSQEAGLSYEQYF
v_gene: TRBV6-6; len: 14; abundance: .; d_gene: .; j_gene: TRBJ1-2; CDR3nt: TGTGCCAGCAGTAAGTCAGAGGGCAACTATGGCTACACCTTC; CDR3aa: CASSKSEGNYGYTF
v_gene: TRBV2; len: 13; abundance: once; d_gene: .; j_gene: TRBJ1-1; CDR3nt: TGTGCCAGCAGTGATTCGGTGAACACTGAAGCTTTCTTT; CDR3aa: CASSDSVNTEAFF
v_gene: TRBV28; len: 15; abundance: .; d_gene: .; j_gene: TRBJ1-2; CDR3nt: TGTGCCAGCACCCTCGTGGGCTTGGATTCCGTAGGCTACACCTTC; CDR3aa: CASTLVGLDSVGYTF
v_gene: TRBV19; len: 15; abundance: once; d_gene: .; j_gene: TRBJ2-7; CDR3nt: TGTGCCAGTAGTAGTTTGGGACTGGAAGGATACGAGCAGTACTTC; CDR3aa: CASSSLGLEGYEQYF
v_gene: TRBV10-3; len: 18; abundance: few; d_gene: TRBD2; j_gene: TRBJ2-1; CDR3nt: TGTGCCATCAGTGAGTCTGGGACTAGAGGAGTAGCTGCGAATGAGCAGTTCTTC; CDR3aa: CAISESGTRGVAANEQFF
v_gene: TRBV21-1; len: 13; abundance: .; d_gene: .; j_gene: TRBJ1-5; CDR3nt: TGTGCCAGCGGAGGACAGGCAAATCAGCCCCAGCATTTT; CDR3aa: CASGGQANQPQHF
v_gene: TRBV20-1; len: 15; abundance: .; d_gene: TRBD1; j_gene: TRBJ2-7; CDR3nt: TGCAGTGCTAGTCAATCCGGGACAGGGGGCGCCGAGCAGTACTTC; CDR3aa: CSASQSGTGGAEQYF
v_gene: TRBV7-9; len: 15; abundance: .; d_gene: TRBD1; j_gene: TRBJ2-7; CDR3nt: TGTGCCAGCAACGAGCCGGGACAGAGACCCTACGAGCAGTACTTC; CDR3aa: CASNEPGQRPYEQYF
v_gene: TRBV3-1/TRBV3-2; len: 17; abundance: .; d_gene: TRBD2; j_gene: TRBJ2-7; CDR3nt: TGTGCCAGCAGCCTCTCTAGCGGGAGGTTAAGCTCCTACGAGCAGTACTTC; CDR3aa: CASSLSSGRLSSYEQYF
v_gene: TRBV4-2; len: 15; abundance: .; d_gene: .; j_gene: TRBJ2-7; CDR3nt: TGTGCCAGCAGCCAGGGAAAGGGGACTTCCTACGAGCAGTACTTC; CDR3aa: CASSQGKGTSYEQYF
v_gene: TRBV2; len: 16; abundance: .; d_gene: .; j_gene: TRBJ2-6; CDR3nt: TGTGCCAGCAGCTTGACAGGCCTCTCTGGGGCCAACGTCCTGACTTTC; CDR3aa: CASSLTGLSGANVLTF
v_gene: TRBV19; len: 13; abundance: .; d_gene: .; j_gene: TRBJ2-1; CDR3nt: TGTGCCAGTAGTATAGACGGAGCGTGGGAGCAGTTCTTC; CDR3aa: CASSIDGAWEQFF
v_gene: TRBV24-1; len: 15; abundance: once; d_gene: TRBD1; j_gene: TRBJ1-2; CDR3nt: TGTGCCACCAGTGATTTTAACAGGGGAGTTCATGGCTACACCTTC; CDR3aa: CATSDFNRGVHGYTF
v_gene: TRBV21-1; len: 16; abundance: .; d_gene: .; j_gene: TRBJ2-7; CDR3nt: TGTGCCAGCAGCAAAAGATCAAGGGACACCTCCTACGAGCAGTACTTC; CDR3aa: CASSKRSRDTSYEQYF
v_gene: TRBV10-2; len: 22; abundance: few; d_gene: .; j_gene: TRBJ1-3; CDR3nt: TGCGCCAGCAGTGAGCGTCAACCGAGGAGGGACCTGGGGAGAAGCTCTGGAAACACCATATATTTT; CDR3aa: CASSERQPRRDLGRSSGNTIYF
v_gene: TRBV7-9; len: 15; abundance: .; d_gene: TRBD2; j_gene: TRBJ2-1; CDR3nt: TGTGCCAGCAGCCCAGCTAGCGGATCCTACAATGAGCAGTTCTTC; CDR3aa: CASSPASGSYNEQFF
v_gene: TRBV30; len: 10; abundance: .; d_gene: .; j_gene: TRBJ1-2; CDR3nt: TGTGCCTGGGGGTACCCCCGGGGAGCCTTC; CDR3aa: CAWGYPRGAF
v_gene: TRBV19; len: 13; abundance: .; d_gene: .; j_gene: TRBJ2-3; CDR3nt: TGTGCCAGTATGGGCAGTAGCACAGATACGCAGTATTTT; CDR3aa: CASMGSSTDTQYF
v_gene: TRBV19; len: 15; abundance: .; d_gene: TRBD2; j_gene: TRBJ2-1; CDR3nt: TGTGCCAGTAGTGCTCTAGCGGGGTCCTACAATGAGCAGTTCTTC; CDR3aa: CASSALAGSYNEQFF
v_gene: TRBV5-1; len: 15; abundance: .; d_gene: .; j_gene: TRBJ2-2; CDR3nt: TGCGCCAGCAGCCTGGACAGTTCGAACACCGGGGAGCTGTTTTTT; CDR3aa: CASSLDSSNTGELFF
v_gene: TRBV12-3/TRBV12-4; len: 13; abundance: .; d_gene: .; j_gene: TRBJ2-5; CDR3nt: TGTGCCAGCAGACGGACTGTACAAGAGACCCAGTACTTC; CDR3aa: CASRRTVQETQYF
v_gene: TRBV6-5; len: 15; abundance: .; d_gene: TRBD1; j_gene: TRBJ2-5; CDR3nt: TGTGCCAGCAGTCCCTCGGACAGGGCGGATGAGACCCAGTACTTC; CDR3aa: CASSPSDRADETQYF
v_gene: TRBV3-1/TRBV3-2; len: 13; abundance: .; d_gene: .; j_gene: TRBJ1-2; CDR3nt: TGTGCCAGCAGCCAAGCCGAGAACTATGGCTACACCTTC; CDR3aa: CASSQAENYGYTF
v_gene: TRBV10-1; len: 12; abundance: once; d_gene: .; j_gene: TRBJ2-3; CDR3nt: TGCGCCAGCAGTGAGTCCTCAGATACGCAGTATTTT; CDR3aa: CASSESSDTQYF
v_gene: TRBV10-3; len: 13; abundance: few; d_gene: .; j_gene: TRBJ1-3; CDR3nt: TGTGCCATCAGTGAGTCGGGTTCGGGTGCCATATATTTT; CDR3aa: CAISESGSGAIYF
v_gene: TRBV5-1; len: 16; abundance: .; d_gene: TRBD2; j_gene: TRBJ2-2; CDR3nt: TGCGCCAGCAGCTGGACCGGGACTAGCGGGACCGGGGAGCTGTTTTTT; CDR3aa: CASSWTGTSGTGELFF
v_gene: TRBV4-1; len: 15; abundance: once; d_gene: .; j_gene: TRBJ2-5; CDR3nt: TGCGCCAGCAGCCCGTCCCGCGGGGTTGGGGAGACCCAGTACTTC; CDR3aa: CASSPSRGVGETQYF
v_gene: TRBV4-1; len: 15; abundance: .; d_gene: TRBD2; j_gene: TRBJ2-7; CDR3nt: TGCGCCAGCAGCCAAGTTTCCAGCGGGAAAGTCGAGCAGTACTTC; CDR3aa: CASSQVSSGKVEQYF
v_gene: TRBV10-1; len: 12; abundance: .; d_gene: .; j_gene: TRBJ2-7; CDR3nt: TGCGCCAGCAGTGAACAGGGGAGGGAGCAGTACTTC; CDR3aa: CASSEQGREQYF
v_gene: TRBV9; len: 17; abundance: .; d_gene: TRBD2; j_gene: TRBJ2-3; CDR3nt: TGTGCCAGCAGCCCAACCGGGACTAGCGGGGGGACAGATACGCAGTATTTT; CDR3aa: CASSPTGTSGGTDTQYF
v_gene: TRBV7-2; len: 14; abundance: .; d_gene: TRBD2; j_gene: TRBJ2-7; CDR3nt: TGTGCCAGCAGCCCCCGACTAGCGGCCTACGAGCAGTACTTC; CDR3aa: CASSPRLAAYEQYF
v_gene: TRBV4-3; len: 14; abundance: many; d_gene: .; j_gene: TRBJ2-1; CDR3nt: TGCGCCAGCAGCCAAGATAGGGGGTCGAATGAGCAGTTCTTC; CDR3aa: CASSQDRGSNEQFF
v_gene: TRBV25-1; len: 12; abundance: .; d_gene: .; j_gene: TRBJ2-2; CDR3nt: TGTGCCAGCAGTAGGGGGACCGGGGAGCTGTTTTTT; CDR3aa: CASSRGTGELFF
v_gene: TRBV6-6; len: 14; abundance: .; d_gene: .; j_gene: TRBJ1-1; CDR3nt: TGTGCCAGCAGTTACAGGCAGGGCTTTTCTGAAGCTTTCTTT; CDR3aa: CASSYRQGFSEAFF
v_gene: TRBV30; len: 13; abundance: .; d_gene: .; j_gene: TRBJ1-3; CDR3nt: TGTGCCATCGACGGGGGCTCTGGAAACACCATATATTTT; CDR3aa: CAIDGGSGNTIYF
v_gene: TRBV28; len: 14; abundance: .; d_gene: .; j_gene: TRBJ1-4; CDR3nt: TGTGCCAGCAGTACCGGGGGGGGCCGTGAAAAACTGTTTTTT; CDR3aa: CASSTGGGREKLFF
v_gene: TRBV29-1; len: 14; abundance: .; d_gene: TRBD2; j_gene: TRBJ2-1; CDR3nt: TGCAGCGTTGATGCTAGCGGGACCTACAATGAGCAGTTCTTC; CDR3aa: CSVDASGTYNEQFF
v_gene: TRBV19; len: 14; abundance: .; d_gene: .; j_gene: TRBJ2-2; CDR3nt: TGTGCCAGTAGGGCGGGTCGCTTCAGCGGGGAGCTGTTTTTT; CDR3aa: CASRAGRFSGELFF
v_gene: TRBV4-2; len: 14; abundance: few; d_gene: .; j_gene: TRBJ2-7; CDR3nt: TGTGCCAGCAGCCGATCTCTCACGGGCTACGAGCAGTACTTC; CDR3aa: CASSRSLTGYEQYF
v_gene: TRBV27; len: 14; abundance: .; d_gene: .; j_gene: TRBJ1-3; CDR3nt: TGTGCCAGCAGTTTGTTCAGCTCTGGAAACACCATATATTTT; CDR3aa: CASSLFSSGNTIYF
v_gene: TRBV7-9; len: 13; abundance: .; d_gene: .; j_gene: TRBJ2-7; CDR3nt: TGTGCCAGCAGCTTAGCACAGGGCCACGAGCAGTACTTC; CDR3aa: CASSLAQGHEQYF
v_gene: TRBV20-1; len: 11; abundance: .; d_gene: .; j_gene: TRBJ2-5; CDR3nt: TGCAGTGCCGTTCCCGGGGAGACCCAGTACTTC; CDR3aa: CSAVPGETQYF
v_gene: TRBV30; len: 13; abundance: .; d_gene: .; j_gene: TRBJ2-1; CDR3nt: TGTGCCTGGAGTGTTGGGCAGATCAATGAGCAGTTCTTC; CDR3aa: CAWSVGQINEQFF
v_gene: TRBV6-6; len: 13; abundance: .; d_gene: TRBD1; j_gene: TRBJ2-1; CDR3nt: TGTGCCAGCACCCCTCAGGGGGCCGATGAGCAGTTCTTC; CDR3aa: CASTPQGADEQFF
v_gene: TRBV10-3; len: 12; abundance: .; d_gene: .; j_gene: TRBJ2-7; CDR3nt: TGTGCCATCAGTACGACTAATAGGGTGCAGTACTTC; CDR3aa: CAISTTNRVQYF
v_gene: TRBV12-3/TRBV12-4; len: 13; abundance: .; d_gene: TRBD1; j_gene: TRBJ2-5; CDR3nt: TGTGCCAGCCGACAGGGGGCTAGGGAGACCCAGTACTTC; CDR3aa: CASRQGARETQYF
v_gene: TRBV27; len: 15; abundance: .; d_gene: TRBD1; j_gene: TRBJ2-3; CDR3nt: TGTGCCAGCGTAGACAGGGGGCTAGGGACAGATACGCAGTATTTT; CDR3aa: CASVDRGLGTDTQYF
v_gene: TRBV6-5; len: 13; abundance: .; d_gene: .; j_gene: TRBJ1-5; CDR3nt: TGTGCCAGCAGTCCCTTACAGGGTCAGCCCCAGCATTTT; CDR3aa: CASSPLQGQPQHF
v_gene: TRBV5-6; len: 18; abundance: .; d_gene: TRBD2; j_gene: TRBJ2-7; CDR3nt: TGTGCCAGCAGCTTAAGTGGGGCTAGCGGGAGAGGGGTCTACGAGCAGTACTTC; CDR3aa: CASSLSGASGRGVYEQYF
v_gene: TRBV6-5; len: 16; abundance: .; d_gene: TRBD1; j_gene: TRBJ2-3; CDR3nt: TGTGCCAGCAGTTACTCGGAGACAGGGTGGTCAGATACGCAGTATTTT; CDR3aa: CASSYSETGWSDTQYF
v_gene: TRBV7-8; len: 13; abundance: .; d_gene: TRBD1; j_gene: TRBJ2-1; CDR3nt: TGTGCCAGCAGCTTAGCCTGGACAGGGTACCCGATCTTC; CDR3aa: CASSLAWTGYPIF
v_gene: TRBV27; len: 14; abundance: .; d_gene: TRBD1; j_gene: TRBJ1-4; CDR3nt: TGTGCCAGCAGGGGGACAGGGGGAAATGAAAAACTGTTTTTT; CDR3aa: CASRGTGGNEKLFF
v_gene: TRBV5-1; len: 14; abundance: .; d_gene: TRBD1; j_gene: TRBJ2-1; CDR3nt: TGCGCCAGCAGCCCGAGGACAGGGAACAATGAGCAGTTCTTC; CDR3aa: CASSPRTGNNEQFF
v_gene: TRBV7-3; len: 15; abundance: few; d_gene: .; j_gene: TRBJ2-7; CDR3nt: TGTGCCAGCAGCTTAGGGGCAGGGGTATACAACGAGCAGTACTTC; CDR3aa: CASSLGAGVYNEQYF
v_gene: TRBV30; len: 16; abundance: few; d_gene: TRBD2; j_gene: TRBJ2-2; CDR3nt: TGTGCCTGGAAGTACGGACTAGCGGGAGTTGGAGGGGAGCTGTTTTTT; CDR3aa: CAWKYGLAGVGGELFF
v_gene: TRBV4-1; len: 14; abundance: once; d_gene: .; j_gene: TRBJ1-1; CDR3nt: TGCGCCAGCAGCCAAGATAGGGGGGGTGGTGAAGCTTTCTTT; CDR3aa: CASSQDRGGGEAFF
v_gene: TRBV27; len: 15; abundance: .; d_gene: TRBD1; j_gene: TRBJ1-5; CDR3nt: TGTGCCAGCAGTTCGACAGGGGGGAGCAATCAGCCCCAGCATTTT; CDR3aa: CASSSTGGSNQPQHF